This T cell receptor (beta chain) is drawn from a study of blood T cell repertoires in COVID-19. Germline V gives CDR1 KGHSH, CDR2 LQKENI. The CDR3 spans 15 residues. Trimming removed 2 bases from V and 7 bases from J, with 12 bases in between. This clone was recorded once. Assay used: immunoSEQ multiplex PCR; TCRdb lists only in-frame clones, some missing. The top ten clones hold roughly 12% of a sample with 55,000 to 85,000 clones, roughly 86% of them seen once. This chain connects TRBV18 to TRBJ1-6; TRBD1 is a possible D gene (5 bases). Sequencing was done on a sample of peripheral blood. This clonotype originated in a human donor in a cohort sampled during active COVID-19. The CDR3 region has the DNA TGTGCCAGCTCACCAATGCAGGGTGCCAATTCACCCCTCCACTTT. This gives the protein CASSPMQGANSPLHF.